This T cell receptor beta chain was recovered during a study of cytomegalovirus exposure and HLA in healthy donors. Study-wide background: The approximately 120 validation repertoires used the same platform as the 550 to 750 first-cohort repertoires, a later analysis reported. Study observations and caveats: Through in vitro validation, a few CMV-associated chains were shown to be specific for CMV antigens. Researchers counted 164 TCR beta chains as cytomegalovirus-associated.

Turning to this clone: Its specificity is not known.

Assay: immunoSEQ multiplex PCR; the TCRdb copy retains only in-frame clones and omits some. Of 97,000 or so clones listed, just under 95% were seen once; the top ten hold approximately 1%. This CDR3 is built from 15 residues. Germline CDR1 reads SGHRS; CDR2 reads YFSETQ. V lost 4 bases and J lost 1, with 13 bases in between. The V call is TRBV5-1, the J call TRBJ2-3, with D possibly TRBD2 on 6 matching bases. The sample was PBMCs. This receptor was identified in a woman between 18 and 30 years old in good health and CMV-seronegative. The CDR3 nucleotides are TGCGCCAGCAGCCCCCCCCCGGGAGGCACAGATACGCAGTATTTT. The encoded protein is CASSPPPGGTDTQYF.